This T cell receptor beta chain was identified in a study of blood T cells in healthy people across ages. This CDR3 is built from 15 residues. V lost 5 bases, J lost 7 bases, and 20 bases lay in between. Germline V gene lookup returns CDR1 SEHNR and CDR2 FQNEAQ (reference sequence). A second PCR, run for about 6 to 11 cycles, used a sample-barcoded 5' primer plus a J-beta primer mix. Each CDR3 protein gets one entry after TCRdb re-called the 5' RACE reads with MiXCR. The table has around 1,500,000 distinct CDR3 sequences, over 25% seen once. The sample comprised blood. V usage is TRBV7-9 and J usage is TRBJ1-1; D is unresolved. This TCR was recovered from a woman aged 30 to 39 in good health. Here the CDR3 DNA reads TGTGCCAGCAGCCCCCGTGGCGTAGGGCAGTATGAAGCTTTCTTT. This gives the protein CASSPRGVGQYEAFF.